The clone carrying this T cell receptor (beta chain) was seen ten or more times. TCRdb re-called the multiplex PCR reads with MiXCR, one entry per CDR3 protein. This sample yields about 100,000 distinct CDR3 sequences, of which about 20% are seen a single time; roughly 1.2% belongs to the top ten. These data are taken from a study of breast tumors, draining lymph nodes, adjacent tissues. Samples came from axillary lymph nodes draining the breast cancer. The V gene's germline CDR1 is LNHDA and CDR2 SQIVND (reference sequence). The length of the CDR3 is 15 residues. V was clipped by 3 bases and J by 3 bases; unmatched bases: 4.

This receptor was obtained from a female donor with breast cancer. Some clones in this sample may be carry-over from other donors' samples. This rearrangement joins TRBV19 to TRBJ2-3, with TRBD1 matching over 9 bases. The sample consisted of axillary lymph node tissue. The CDR3 nucleotides are TGTGCCAGTAGTATCGGGACAGGGTTGACAGATACGCAGTATTTT. Encoded protein: CASSIGTGLTDTQYF.